This T cell receptor beta chain originates from a study of radiotherapy plus CTLA-4 blockade in lung cancer. Study-wide results and limits: Reportedly, early blood T cell clone dynamics best predicted response, with interferon-beta.

A word on this clone: Antigen unknown.

J was trimmed by 0 bases and V by 3 bases; bases with no gene match: 12. The CDR3 has 18 residues. Per germline, CDR1 SGHRS and CDR2 YFSETQ. Measured with immunoSEQ multiplex PCR; TCRdb has only the in-frame clones, and not every one. This sample has 45,000 to 55,000 clones; about 86% occur once, and the top ten carry about a sixth. Sequenced material: peripheral blood, taken from a patient treated with radiotherapy plus ipilimumab. V usage is TRBV5-1 and J usage is TRBJ2-1; 7 nucleotides line up with TRBD1. The TCR was taken from a human donor with non-small cell lung cancer that progressed on radiotherapy plus ipilimumab. Some clones in this sample may be carry-over from other donors' samples. CDR3 bases: TGCGCCAGCAGCTCAGGGGGTCCGTTCCTTAGCTCCTACAATGAGCAGTTCTTC. It translates to CASSSGGPFLSSYNEQFF.